The rows below give T cell receptor beta chains drawn from one sample of a study of cytomegalovirus exposure and HLA in healthy donors. Some clones are missing from TCRdb's copy, which holds only in-frame ones; the method was immunoSEQ multiplex PCR. Counted here are 330,000 or so clones, 86% occurring once; the ten biggest clones make up 0.65% to 0.85%. Sequencing was performed on PBMCs. The receptors derive from a young woman in good health and CMV-seronegative. Each CDR3 is given with its conserved first and last residue. The D gene is left open where the match is weak. Size is stated for part of the rows, as once, few or many counts, or as a class when the clone is expanded.

TRBD2 | TRBJ2-1 | TRBV7-9 | . | CASSFEREAGFF | TGTGCCAGCAGCTTCGAGCGGGAGGCGGGGTTCTTC
TRBD1 | TRBJ1-2 | TRBV5-6 | . | CASSRQGPNYGYTF | TGTGCCAGCAGCCGACAGGGTCCTAACTATGGCTACACCTTC
. | TRBJ2-5 | TRBV6-5 | . | CASSYNVGLGETQYF | TGTGCCAGCAGTTACAACGTCGGGTTGGGAGAGACCCAGTACTTC
. | TRBJ1-1 | TRBV10-3 | . | CAISETGVAEAFF | TGTGCCATCAGTGAGACCGGAGTTGCTGAAGCTTTCTTT
. | TRBJ1-1 | TRBV2 | . | CASTVTGRTEAFF | TGTGCCAGCACTGTGACAGGCCGTACTGAAGCTTTCTTT
. | TRBJ2-7 | TRBV4-2 | . | CASSQEGERIYEQYF | TGTGCCAGCAGCCAAGAGGGCGAGCGGATCTACGAGCAGTACTTC
TRBD1 | TRBJ1-1 | TRBV5-1 | . | CASSLTTGENTEAFF | TGCGCCAGCAGCCTAACGACAGGGGAGAACACTGAAGCTTTCTTT
TRBD2 | TRBJ2-7 | TRBV27 | . | CASSQSGIEQYF | TGTGCCAGCAGTCAGAGCGGGATCGAGCAGTACTTC
TRBD2 | TRBJ2-5 | TRBV7-2 | . | CASSLATSGPQETQYF | TGTGCCAGCAGCTTAGCGACTAGCGGGCCCCAAGAGACCCAGTACTTC
. | TRBJ2-1 | TRBV5-4 | once | CASFHGNEQFF | TGTGCCAGCTTCCACGGCAATGAGCAGTTCTTC
TRBD2 | TRBJ2-7 | TRBV10-1 | . | CASSKASGSPGYEQYF | TGCGCCAGCAGTAAAGCTAGCGGGAGCCCCGGGTACGAGCAGTACTTC
. | TRBJ2-7 | TRBV5-1 | . | CASSQPGIDNEQYF | TGCGCCAGCAGTCAGCCCGGGATCGATAACGAGCAGTACTTC
. | TRBJ1-2 | TRBV6-1 | . | CASSEGQSGYGYTF | TGTGCCAGCAGTGAGGGGCAGTCAGGCTATGGCTACACCTTC
. | TRBJ1-1 | TRBV7-9 | few | CASSATGTEAFF | TGTGCCAGCAGCGCAACGGGCACTGAAGCTTTCTTT
TRBD1 | TRBJ2-7 | TRBV5-1 | once | CASSLVAGGSYEQYF | TGCGCCAGCAGCTTGGTCGCAGGGGGCTCCTACGAGCAGTACTTC
TRBD1 | TRBJ1-2 | TRBV6-1 | . | CASSDQGAVAGGYGYTF | TGTGCCAGCAGTGACCAGGGGGCGGTCGCGGGTGGCTATGGCTACACCTTC